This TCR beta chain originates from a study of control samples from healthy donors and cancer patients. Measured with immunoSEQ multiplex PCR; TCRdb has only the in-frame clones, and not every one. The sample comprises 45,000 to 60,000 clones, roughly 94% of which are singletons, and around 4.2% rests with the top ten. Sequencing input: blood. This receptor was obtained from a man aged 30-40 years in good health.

The CDR3 DNA is TGTGCCAGCAGCTTGACCGGGACAGGGGTCGGGTATGGCTACACCTTC. Protein: CASSLTGTGVGYGYTF. The V gene is TRBV9, the J gene TRBJ1-2; 10 nucleotides line up with TRBD1. V dropped 4 bases and J dropped 5; count of bases not matched to a gene: 11. CDR3 length equals 16 residues. In germline, CDR1 is SGDLS, CDR2 YYNGEE.